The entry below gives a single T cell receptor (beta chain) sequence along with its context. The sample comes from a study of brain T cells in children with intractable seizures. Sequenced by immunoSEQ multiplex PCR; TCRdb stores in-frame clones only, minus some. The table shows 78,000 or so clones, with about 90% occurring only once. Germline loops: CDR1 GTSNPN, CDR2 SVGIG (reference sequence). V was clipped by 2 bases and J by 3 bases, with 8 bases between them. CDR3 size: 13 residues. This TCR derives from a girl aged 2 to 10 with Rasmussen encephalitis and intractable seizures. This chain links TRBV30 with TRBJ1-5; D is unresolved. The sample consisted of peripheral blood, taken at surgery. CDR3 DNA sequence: TGTGCCTGGAGTACAGATACCAATCAGCCCCAGCATTTT. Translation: CAWSTDTNQPQHF.